The present T cell receptor (beta chain) was sequenced within a study of blood T cell repertoires in COVID-19. About the study: Samples taken during acute and convalescent COVID-19 were collected in the United States, Italy and Spain. PBMCs, B-cell-depleted T cells, or T cells provided the cDNA or gDNA that made up the material.

Original analysis: Reference gene primer amplification yielded estimated nucleated cell counts. Assay: immunoSEQ multiplex PCR; the TCRdb copy retains only in-frame clones and omits some. That table furnishes V, J and clone size, whereas the DNA furnished D and trimming. The sample consists of approximately 450,000 clones, roughly 89% of them appearing once. The V and J ends lost 1 base and 4 bases, in that order; junction bases with no gene match: 8. This CDR3 is built from 18 residues. Germline loops: CDR1 KGHSH, CDR2 LQKENI. Sequences were obtained from peripheral blood. The source is a woman in her thirties with acute or convalescent COVID-19. The chain has TRBV18 and TRBJ2-2, with TRBD1 matching over 11 bases. CDR3 nucleotides: TGTGCCAGCTCACCACGACTGCCGGGACAGGGGGTCACCGGGGAGCTGTTTTTT. Translated: CASSPRLPGQGVTGELFF.